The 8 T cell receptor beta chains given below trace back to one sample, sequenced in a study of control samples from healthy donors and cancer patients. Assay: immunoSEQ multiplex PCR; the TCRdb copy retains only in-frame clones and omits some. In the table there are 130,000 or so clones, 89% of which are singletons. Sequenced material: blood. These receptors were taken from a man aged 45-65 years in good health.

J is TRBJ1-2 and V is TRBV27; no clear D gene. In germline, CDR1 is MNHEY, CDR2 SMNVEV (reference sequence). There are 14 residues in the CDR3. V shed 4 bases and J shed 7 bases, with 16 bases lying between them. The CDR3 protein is CASSSLPSTRGYTF. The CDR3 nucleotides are TGTGCCAGCAGTTCTCTTCCATCAACCCGTGGCTACACCTTC.

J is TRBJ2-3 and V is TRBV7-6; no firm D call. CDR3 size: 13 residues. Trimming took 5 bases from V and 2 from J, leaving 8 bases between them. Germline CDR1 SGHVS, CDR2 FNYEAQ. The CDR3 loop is CASSPKYTDTQYF. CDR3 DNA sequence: TGTGCCAGCAGCCCGAAATACACAGATACGCAGTATTTT.

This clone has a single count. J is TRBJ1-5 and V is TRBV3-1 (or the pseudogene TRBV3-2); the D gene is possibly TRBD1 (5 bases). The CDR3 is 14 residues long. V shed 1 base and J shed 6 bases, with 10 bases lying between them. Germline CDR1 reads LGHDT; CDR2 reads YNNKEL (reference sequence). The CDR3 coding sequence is TGTGCCAGCAGCCAAGTTGCAGGGAGTCAGCCCCAGCATTTT. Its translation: CASSQVAGSQPQHF.

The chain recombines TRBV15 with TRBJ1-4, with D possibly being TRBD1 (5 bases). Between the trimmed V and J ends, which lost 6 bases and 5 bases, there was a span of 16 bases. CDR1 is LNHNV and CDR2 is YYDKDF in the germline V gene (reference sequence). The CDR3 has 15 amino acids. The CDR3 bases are TGTGCCACCAGTCGCGAGGGACGGACAAATGAAAAACTGTTTTTT. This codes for CATSREGRTNEKLFF.

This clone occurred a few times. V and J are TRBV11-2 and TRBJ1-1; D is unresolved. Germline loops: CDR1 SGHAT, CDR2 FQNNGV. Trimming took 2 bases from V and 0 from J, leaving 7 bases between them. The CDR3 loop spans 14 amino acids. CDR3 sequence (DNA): TGTGCCAGCAGCTTAAGGTTGCTGAACACTGAAGCTTTCTTT. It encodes CASSLRLLNTEAFF.

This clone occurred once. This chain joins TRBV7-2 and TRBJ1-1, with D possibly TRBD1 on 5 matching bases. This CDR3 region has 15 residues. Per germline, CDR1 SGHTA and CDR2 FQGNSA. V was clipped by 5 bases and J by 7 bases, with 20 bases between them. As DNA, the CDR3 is TGTGCCAGCAGCGCCAGCCTCGGGGGGGGGAATGAAGCTTTCTTT. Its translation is CASSASLGGGNEAFF.

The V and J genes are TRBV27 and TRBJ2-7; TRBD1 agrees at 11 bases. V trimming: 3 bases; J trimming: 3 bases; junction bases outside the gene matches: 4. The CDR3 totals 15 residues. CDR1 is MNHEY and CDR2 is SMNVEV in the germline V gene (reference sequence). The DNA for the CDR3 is TGTGCCAGCAGTTTTCTCGGGACAGGGGGCTACGAGCAGTACTTC. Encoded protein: CASSFLGTGGYEQYF.

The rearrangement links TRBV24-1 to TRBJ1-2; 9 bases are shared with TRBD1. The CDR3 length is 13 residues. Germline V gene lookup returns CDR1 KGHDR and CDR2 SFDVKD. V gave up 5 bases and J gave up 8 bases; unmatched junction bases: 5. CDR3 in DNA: TGTGCCACCAGTGCCCGGACAGGGGTGGGCTACACCTTC. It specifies CATSARTGVGYTF.